One sample yielded the 17 T cell receptor beta chains listed below, sequenced in a study of neurological immune-mediated disorders. MiXCR, applied by TCRdb to the 5' RACE reads, yields one record per CDR3 protein. This sample has over 50,000 distinct CDR3 sequences, with about 3.5% found just once. Sequencing input: PBMCs. The receptors originated from a man in his forties or fifties with multiple sclerosis.

This clonotype was observed at least ten times. CDR3 region: CASSPHRAGGSYEQYF. The DNA for the CDR3 is TGTGCCAGCAGCCCGCACAGAGCGGGGGGCTCCTACGAGCAGTACTTC. This chain uses TRBV9 with TRBJ2-7, with 9 positions matching TRBD2. CDR1 SGDLS and CDR2 YYNGEE come from the germline V gene. This CDR3 is built from 16 residues. V dropped 4 bases and J dropped 0; count of bases not matched to a gene: 8.

There are many counts of this clonotype. The chain joins TRBV20-1 to TRBJ1-5; a weak D match, TRBD1 (6 bases). The CDR3 is 15 residues long. Germline V lookup: CDR1 DFQATT, CDR2 SNEGSKA (reference sequence). Trimming removed 0 bases at V and 6 bases at J, with 15 bases between. This CDR3 is CSARDWGRGSQPQHF. For the CDR3, the DNA is TGCAGTGCTAGAGATTGGGGAAGGGGGAGTCAGCCCCAGCATTTT.

This clonotype was seen repeatedly, ten times or more. The chain couples TRBV3-1 to TRBJ2-7, with D possibly TRBD2 on 6 matching bases. The V gene's germline CDR1 is LGHDT and CDR2 YNNKEL (reference sequence). V gave up 0 bases and J gave up 5 bases, with 23 bases separating them. The CDR3 loop spans 18 amino acids. The CDR3 region is CASSQENNGGYPPHEQYF. The CDR3, as DNA: TGTGCCAGCAGCCAAGAAAATAACGGGGGTTACCCCCCTCACGAGCAGTACTTC.

This clonotype appeared many times. The V and J genes are TRBV7-6 and TRBJ2-2, with D unresolved. The V and J ends lost 0 bases and 2 bases respectively, with 4 bases between them. Per germline, CDR1 SGHVS and CDR2 FNYEAQ. The CDR3 sequence is 14 residues long. CDR3 sequence (DNA): TGTGCCAGCAGCTTAGCCTTAAACACCGGGGAGCTGTTTTTT. Protein sequence: CASSLALNTGELFF.

The table lists this clonotype with many counts. The V call is TRBV15, the J call TRBJ2-7, with D possibly matching TRBD1 (6 bases). Trimming cost V 5 bases and J 3 bases, with 20 bases left between them. CDR3 length: 16 residues. The germline gives CDR1 LNHNV, CDR2 YYDKDF (reference sequence). The CDR3, as DNA: TGTGCCACCAGCTACCAAGAAAACAGGGATTTCTACGAGCAGTACTTC. It translates to CATSYQENRDFYEQYF.

This clonotype was counted at least ten times. For the CDR3, the DNA is TGTGCCACCAGTGTAGGGTCCTACGAGCAGTACTTC. Its protein product is CATSVGSYEQYF. V is TRBV24-1 and J is TRBJ2-7, with D hard to call. CDR1 is KGHDR and CDR2 is SFDVKD in the germline V gene. V was trimmed by 5 bases and J by 1 base, leaving 5 bases between them. The CDR3 has 12 residues.

This clonotype was picked up many times. The V and J genes are TRBV6-4 and TRBJ2-1; TRBD2 agrees at 10 bases. The length of the CDR3 is 17 residues. Trimming at V came to 0 bases and at J to 10 bases, leaving 12 bases not matched to a gene. Germline CDR1 is MRHNA and CDR2 is SNTAGT. The CDR3 bases are TGTGCCAGCAGTGACTCGATGCAGCGGGGGGGCGTAGGGGAGCAGTTCTTC. Amino acid sequence: CASSDSMQRGGVGEQFF.

This clonotype came up many times. The chain links TRBV12-3 or TRBV12-4 to TRBJ1-2; the D gene is possibly TRBD1 (5 bases). This CDR3 is 14 amino acids long. V lost 8 bases and J lost 2, with 15 bases in between. CDR3 in amino acids: CASQRGGANYGYTF. CDR3 DNA: TGTGCCAGCCAGAGGGGCGGTGCGAACTATGGCTACACCTTC.

Concerning this clonotype itself: With a much larger clone just one base away, this may be a read error. J is TRBJ2-5 and V is TRBV2, with TRBD2 as a possible D gene (6 bases). The length of the CDR3 is 13 residues. Between the trimmed V and J ends, which lost 5 bases and 5 bases, there was a span of 12 bases. Germline V gene lookup returns CDR1 SNHLY and CDR2 FYNNEI. The CDR3 loop is CASSRIADETQYF. Written as DNA, the CDR3 is TGTGCCAGCAGTAGAATAGCGGACGAGACCCAGTACTTC.

This clonotype has only a few counts. The J gene is TRBJ1-5, the V gene TRBV19; D is uncertain. CDR1 is LNHDA, CDR2 SQIVND, per germline (reference sequence). Trimming pared 5 bases from V and 6 bases from J, leaving 23 bases between. CDR3 length: 17 amino acids. CDR3: CASSVGWLKGNSQPQHF. For the CDR3, the DNA is TGTGCCAGTAGTGTGGGGTGGCTTAAGGGTAATAGTCAGCCCCAGCATTTT.

This clonotype was counted at least ten times. The chain is built from TRBV6-5 and TRBJ2-2; 7 bases are shared with TRBD2. Germline lookup yields CDR1 MNHEY and CDR2 SVGAGI. The ends lost 0 bases at V and 1 base at J; junction bases unmatched: 5. CDR3 length: 17 amino acids. The chain's CDR3 is CASSYSFLAVNTGELFF. CDR3 coding DNA: TGTGCCAGCAGTTACTCGTTCCTAGCGGTGAACACCGGGGAGCTGTTTTTT.

This clonotype was seen at least ten times. The gene calls are TRBV7-9 and TRBJ1-2; no clear D gene. Germline V gene lookup returns CDR1 SEHNR and CDR2 FQNEAQ (reference sequence). V lost 5 bases and J 4 bases, leaving 11 bases between the germline ends. This CDR3 has 13 amino acids. CDR3 in amino acids: CASSLAPSYGYTF. CDR3 sequence (DNA): TGTGCCAGCAGCCTTGCACCGTCCTATGGCTACACCTTC.

The sample holds many counts of this clonotype. The V call is TRBV3-1, the J call TRBJ2-2, with D possibly being TRBD1 or TRBD2 (5 bases each). The CDR3 contains 14 residues. Trimming shortened V by 6 bases and J by 2 bases, and 10 bases separated the two germline ends. Germline assignment: CDR1 LGHDT and CDR2 YNNKEL (reference sequence). The CDR3 region is CASRPGTNTGELFF. CDR3 nucleotide sequence: TGTGCCAGCAGACCCGGGACCAACACCGGGGAGCTGTTTTTT.

This clonotype showed up many times. V and J are TRBV5-1 and TRBJ2-1; 7 positions match TRBD2. The J segment lost 2 bases and the V segment lost 6 bases, leaving 8 bases of the junction unmatched. CDR1 SGHRS and CDR2 YFSETQ come from the germline V gene. The CDR3 contains 15 residues. In nucleotides, the CDR3 is TGCGCCAGCACCCGGGAGGTACAGACCTACAATGAGCAGTTCTTC. Translated: CASTREVQTYNEQFF. Complete variable domain (other parts from reference TRBV5-1 and TRBJ2-1): KAGVTQTPRYLIKTRGQQVTLSCSPISGHRSVSWYQQTPGQGLQFLFEYFSETQRNKGNFPGRFSGRQFSNSRSEMNVSTLELGDSALYLCASTREVQTYNEQFFGPGTRLTVL.

This clonotype was observed many times. This chain connects TRBV20-1 to TRBJ1-2; TRBD1 might be the D (5 bases). CDR1 is DFQATT, CDR2 SNEGSKA, per germline (reference sequence). The V gene lost 0 bases and the J gene lost 6 bases, with 14 bases spanning the gap. CDR3 size: 14 residues. CDR3 nucleotides: TGCAGTGCTAGAGAGGGAGGCAGGGCCAATGGCTACACCTTC. This sequence encodes CSAREGGRANGYTF.

Many counts were recorded for this clonotype. V and J are TRBV7-6 and TRBJ2-1; 7 nucleotides match TRBD1. This CDR3 has 16 residues. After removal of 7 bases from V and 8 bases from J, the junction contained 17 bases not matched to a gene. Germline lookup yields CDR1 SGHVS and CDR2 FNYEAQ. The DNA for the CDR3 is TGTGCCAGCACCCCCCCGAGGGGGCCAGGACACGATGAGCAGTTCTTC. Amino acid sequence: CASTPPRGPGHDEQFF. Supplemented by reference TRBV7-6 and TRBJ2-1, the full variable domain reads GAGVSQSPRYKVTKRGQDVALRCDPISGHVSLYWYRQALGQGPEFLTYFNYEAQQDKSGLPNDRFSAERPEGSISTLTIQRTEQRDSAMYRCASTPPRGPGHDEQFFGPGTRLTVL.

This clonotype showed up many times. The chain recombines TRBV28 with TRBJ2-1; TRBD2 matches at 12 bases. This CDR3 is built from 20 residues. Trimming cost V 4 bases and J 0 bases; bases outside gene matches: 13. Germline CDR1 reads MDHEN; CDR2 reads SYDVKM. The CDR3 DNA follows: TGTGCCAGCAGTTCACCACTAGCGGGGGGCGCCATTAGCTCCTACAATGAGCAGTTCTTC. The encoded protein is CASSSPLAGGAISSYNEQFF. The whole variable domain, remainder taken from reference TRBV28 and TRBJ2-1, is DVKVTQSSRYLVKRTGEKVFLECVQDMDHENMFWYRQDPGLGLRLIYFSYDVKMKEKGDIPEGYSVSREKKERFSLILESASTNQTSMYLCASSSPLAGGAISSYNEQFFGPGTRLTVL.